This entry concerns a single TCR beta chain. Antigen unknown. The sample comes from a study of CD8+ T cells in alopecia areata. Notes on the study in general: The study found TCR sharing across patients less clear than in mice, possibly for HLA reasons.

Peripheral blood samples and lesional scalp punch biopsies were obtained from alopecia areata patients. CD4+ and CD8+ T cells were sorted from PBMCs. The germline gives CDR1 SQVTM, CDR2 ANQGSEA. CDR3 length: 14 amino acids. V was pared by 7 bases and J by 0 bases, with 15 bases between. RNA extraction was followed by reverse transcription into cDNA, which acted as the sequencing template. Clones were sequenced by immunoSEQ multiplex PCR, and TCRdb holds only the in-frame ones, with some missing. The sample lists tens of thousands of clones, less than 65% seen once, with roughly 17% in the top ten. This sequence joins TRBV29-1 and TRBJ1-2, with D perhaps matching TRBD1 (6 bases). The sequence came from a human donor with alopecia areata. The sequencing input was NKG2D-high CD8+ T cells sorted from blood. CDR3 region: CSARDTLTNYGYTF. In DNA, the CDR3 is TGCAGCGCCCGGGACACGCTAACTAACTATGGCTACACCTTC.